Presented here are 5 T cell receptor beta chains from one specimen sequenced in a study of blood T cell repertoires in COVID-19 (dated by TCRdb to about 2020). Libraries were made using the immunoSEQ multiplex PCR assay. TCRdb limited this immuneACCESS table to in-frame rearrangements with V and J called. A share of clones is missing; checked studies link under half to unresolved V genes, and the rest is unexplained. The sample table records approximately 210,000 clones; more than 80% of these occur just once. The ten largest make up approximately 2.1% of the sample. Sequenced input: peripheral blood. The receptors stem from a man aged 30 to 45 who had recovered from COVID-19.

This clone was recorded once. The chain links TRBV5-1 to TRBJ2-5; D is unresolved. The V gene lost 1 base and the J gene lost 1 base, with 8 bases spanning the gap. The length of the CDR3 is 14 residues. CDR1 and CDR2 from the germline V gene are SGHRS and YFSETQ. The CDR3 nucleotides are TGCGCCAGCAGCTTGACAGAGATCCAAGAGACCCAGTACTTC. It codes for CASSLTEIQETQYF.

In nucleotides, the CDR3 is TGTGCCAGCAGCCAAGATAGGATAGGAGGGTGGTATGGCTACACCTTC. It encodes CASSQDRIGGWYGYTF. The chain recombines TRBV3-1 (or the pseudogene TRBV3-2) with TRBJ1-2; D gene ambiguous. CDR1 is LGHDT, CDR2 YNNKEL, per germline (reference sequence). V gave up 0 bases and J gave up 5 bases, with 16 bases separating them. This CDR3 spans 16 amino acids.

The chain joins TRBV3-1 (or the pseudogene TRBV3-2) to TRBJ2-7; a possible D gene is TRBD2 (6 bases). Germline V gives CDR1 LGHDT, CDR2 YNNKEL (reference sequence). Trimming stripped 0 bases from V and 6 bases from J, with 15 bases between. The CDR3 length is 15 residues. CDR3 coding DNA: TGTGCCAGCAGCCAAGACGCGGGGACCCGGGGCGAGCAGTACTTC. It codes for CASSQDAGTRGEQYF.

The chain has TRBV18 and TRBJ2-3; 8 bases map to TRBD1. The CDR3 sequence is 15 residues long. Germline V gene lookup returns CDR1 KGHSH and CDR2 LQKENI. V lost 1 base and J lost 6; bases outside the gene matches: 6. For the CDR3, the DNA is TGTGCCAGCTCACCACTAACAGGGGGTCCTGATACGCAGTATTTT. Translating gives CASSPLTGGPDTQYF.

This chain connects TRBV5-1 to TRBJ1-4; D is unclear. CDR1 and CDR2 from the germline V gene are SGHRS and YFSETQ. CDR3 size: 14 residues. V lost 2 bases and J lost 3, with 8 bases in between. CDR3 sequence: CASSFTAPNEKLFF. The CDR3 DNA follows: TGCGCCAGCAGCTTCACAGCCCCTAATGAAAAACTGTTTTTT.